One TCR beta chain is described in this entry. The sample originates from a study of response to subunit inactivated influenza vaccine. TCRdb processed the RT-PCR reads anew with MiXCR; each CDR3 protein has one entry. Found here are just under 550,000 distinct CDR3 sequences, roughly 25% of them singletons; the top ten hold approximately 3%. The germline V gene encodes CDR1 SNHLY and CDR2 FYNNEI. This CDR3 contains 13 residues. V was shortened by 10 bases and J by 1 base, with 11 bases between the two germline ends. In addition, the sample was reused for a study of T cells expressing NK-cell markers. That publication notes: TCR beta cDNA was generated via 5'RACE template switching incorporating UMIs. Each TCR beta repertoire originated in sorted T cells that were CD3+CD56+NKG2C+, CD3+CD56+NKG2C- or CD3+CD56-NKG2C+. One observes that, in a handful of donors, these clonotypes were also the leading ones within the CD3+CD56-NKG2C+ fraction.

This sample comprised CD4+ T cells sorted from PBMCs, obtained 11 to 12 days after vaccination. V and J are TRBV2 and TRBJ2-4, with D possibly being TRBD1 (5 bases). This TCR derives from a man in his fifties or sixties who received an inactivated influenza vaccine. The CDR3 nucleotides are TGTGCCACCGCGACAGCGGCCAAAAACATTCAGTACTTC. Translation: CATATAAKNIQYF.